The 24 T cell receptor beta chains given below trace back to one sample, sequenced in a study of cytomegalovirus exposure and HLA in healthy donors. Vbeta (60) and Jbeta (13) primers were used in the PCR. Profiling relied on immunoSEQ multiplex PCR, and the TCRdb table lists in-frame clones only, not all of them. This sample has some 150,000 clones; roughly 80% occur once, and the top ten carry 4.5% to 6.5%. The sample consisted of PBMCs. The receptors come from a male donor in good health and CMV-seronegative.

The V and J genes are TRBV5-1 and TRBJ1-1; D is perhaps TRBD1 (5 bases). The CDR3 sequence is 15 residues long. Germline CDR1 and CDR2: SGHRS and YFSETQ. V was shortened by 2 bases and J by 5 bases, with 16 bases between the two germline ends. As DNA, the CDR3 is TGCGCCAGCAGCTTTGCAGGGATACACGGAACTGAAGCTTTCTTT. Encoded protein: CASSFAGIHGTEAFF.

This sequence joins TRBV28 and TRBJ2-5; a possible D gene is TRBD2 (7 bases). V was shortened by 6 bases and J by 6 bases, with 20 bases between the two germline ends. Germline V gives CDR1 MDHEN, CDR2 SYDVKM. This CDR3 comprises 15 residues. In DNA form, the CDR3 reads TGTGCCAGCAGCCAAGTGGGGGGGCGTGTTCAGACCCAGTACTTC. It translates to CASSQVGGRVQTQYF. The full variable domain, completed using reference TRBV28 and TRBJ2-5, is DVKVTQSSRYLVKRTGEKVFLECVQDMDHENMFWYRQDPGLGLRLIYFSYDVKMKEKGDIPEGYSVSREKKERFSLILESASTNQTSMYLCASSQVGGRVQTQYFGPGTRLLVL.

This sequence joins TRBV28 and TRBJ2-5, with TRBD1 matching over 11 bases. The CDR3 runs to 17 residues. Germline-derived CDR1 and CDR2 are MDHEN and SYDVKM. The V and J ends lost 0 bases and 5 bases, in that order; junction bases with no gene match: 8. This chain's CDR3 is CASSLWDPGQGGETQYF. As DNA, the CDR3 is TGTGCCAGCAGTTTATGGGACCCGGGACAGGGGGGTGAGACCCAGTACTTC. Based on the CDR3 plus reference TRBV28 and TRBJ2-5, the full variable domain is DVKVTQSSRYLVKRTGEKVFLECVQDMDHENMFWYRQDPGLGLRLIYFSYDVKMKEKGDIPEGYSVSREKKERFSLILESASTNQTSMYLCASSLWDPGQGGETQYFGPGTRLLVL.

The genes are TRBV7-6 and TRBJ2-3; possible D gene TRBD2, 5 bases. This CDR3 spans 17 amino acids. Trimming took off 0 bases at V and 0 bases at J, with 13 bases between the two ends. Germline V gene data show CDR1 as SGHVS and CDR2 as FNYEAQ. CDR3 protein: CASSLAKASPSTDTQYF. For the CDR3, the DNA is TGTGCCAGCAGCTTAGCTAAGGCTAGCCCTAGCACAGATACGCAGTATTTT.

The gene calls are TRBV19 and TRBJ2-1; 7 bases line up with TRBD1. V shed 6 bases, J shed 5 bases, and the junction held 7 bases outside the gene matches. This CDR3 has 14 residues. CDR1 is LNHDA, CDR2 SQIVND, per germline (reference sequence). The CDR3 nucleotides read TGTGCCAGTAGGGACAGGAGGTCACACAATGAGCAGTTCTTC. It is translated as CASRDRRSHNEQFF.

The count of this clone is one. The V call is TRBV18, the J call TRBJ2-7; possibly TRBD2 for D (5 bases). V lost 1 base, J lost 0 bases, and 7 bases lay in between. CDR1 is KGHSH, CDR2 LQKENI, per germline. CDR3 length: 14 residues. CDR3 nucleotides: TGTGCCAGCTCACCACAGGAGGCCTCCTACGAGCAGTACTTC. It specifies CASSPQEASYEQYF. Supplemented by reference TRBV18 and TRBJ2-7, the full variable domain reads NAGVMQNPRHLVRRRGQEARLRCSPMKGHSHVYWYRQLPEEGLKFMVYLQKENIIDESGMPKERFSAEFPKEGPSILRIQQVVRGDSAAYFCASSPQEASYEQYFGPGTRLTVT.

CDR3 sequence: CASSLGLAANNEQFF. The CDR3 DNA is TGTGCCAGCAGTCTTGGACTAGCGGCTAACAATGAGCAGTTCTTC. This rearrangement joins TRBV7-6 to TRBJ2-1; 10 positions match TRBD2. This CDR3 is 15 amino acids long. From germline, CDR1 is SGHVS and CDR2 FNYEAQ. The V segment lost 6 bases and the J segment 5 bases; nucleotides outside the gene matches: 7.

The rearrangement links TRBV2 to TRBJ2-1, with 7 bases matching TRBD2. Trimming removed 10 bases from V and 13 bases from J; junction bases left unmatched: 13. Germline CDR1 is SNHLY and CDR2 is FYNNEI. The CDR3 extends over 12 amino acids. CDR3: CATSLTSVHQFF. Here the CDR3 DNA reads TGTGCCACCTCCTTAACTAGCGTGCATCAGTTCTTC.

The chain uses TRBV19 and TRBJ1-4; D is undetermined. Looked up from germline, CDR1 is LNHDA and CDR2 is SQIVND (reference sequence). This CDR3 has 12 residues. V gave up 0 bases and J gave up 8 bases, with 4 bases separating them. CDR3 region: CASSIDREKLFF. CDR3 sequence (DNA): TGTGCCAGTAGTATAGACCGGGAAAAACTGTTTTTT.

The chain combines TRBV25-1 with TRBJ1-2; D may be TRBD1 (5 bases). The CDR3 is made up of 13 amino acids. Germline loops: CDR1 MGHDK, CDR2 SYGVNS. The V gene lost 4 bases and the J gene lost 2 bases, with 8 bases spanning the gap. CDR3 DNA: TGTGCCAGCAGTGCGACAGCGAACTATGGCTACACCTTC. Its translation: CASSATANYGYTF.

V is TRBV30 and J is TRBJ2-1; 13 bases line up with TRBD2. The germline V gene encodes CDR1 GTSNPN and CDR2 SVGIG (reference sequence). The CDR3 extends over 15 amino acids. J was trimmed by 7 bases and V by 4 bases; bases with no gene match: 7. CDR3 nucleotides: TGTGCCTGGAACCCGGGACTAGCGGGGCAAAATGAGCAGTTCTTC. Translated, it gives CAWNPGLAGQNEQFF. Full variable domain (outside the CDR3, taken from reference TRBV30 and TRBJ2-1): SQTIHQWPATLVQPVGSPLSLECTVEGTSNPNLYWYRQAAGRGLQLLFYSVGIGQISSEVPQNLSASRPQDRQFILSSKKLLLSDSGFYLCAWNPGLAGQNEQFFGPGTRLTVL.

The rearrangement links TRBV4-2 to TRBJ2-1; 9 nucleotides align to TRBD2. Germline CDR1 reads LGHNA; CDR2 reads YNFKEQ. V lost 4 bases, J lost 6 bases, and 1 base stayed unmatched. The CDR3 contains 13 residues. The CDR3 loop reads CASSRGGANEQFF. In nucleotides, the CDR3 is TGTGCCAGCAGCCGCGGGGGGGCCAATGAGCAGTTCTTC.

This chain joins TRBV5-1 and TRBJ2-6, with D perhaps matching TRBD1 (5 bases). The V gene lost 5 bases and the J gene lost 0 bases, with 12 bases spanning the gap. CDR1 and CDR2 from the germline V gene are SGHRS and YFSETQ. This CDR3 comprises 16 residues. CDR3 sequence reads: CASRGRVTSGANVLTF. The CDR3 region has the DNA TGCGCCAGCAGGGGCAGGGTGACCTCTGGGGCCAACGTCCTGACTTTC.

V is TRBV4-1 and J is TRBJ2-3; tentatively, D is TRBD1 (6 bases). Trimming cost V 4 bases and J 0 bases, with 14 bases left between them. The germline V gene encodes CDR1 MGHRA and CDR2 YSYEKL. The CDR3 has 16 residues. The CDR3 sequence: CASSLRPGESTDTQYF. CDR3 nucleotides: TGCGCCAGCAGCCTCCGACCAGGGGAGAGCACAGATACGCAGTATTTT.

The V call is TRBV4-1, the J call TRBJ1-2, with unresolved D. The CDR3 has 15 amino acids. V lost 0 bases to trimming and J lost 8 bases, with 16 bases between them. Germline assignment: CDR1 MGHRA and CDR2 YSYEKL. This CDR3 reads CASSQETGLSPGYTF. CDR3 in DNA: TGCGCCAGCAGCCAAGAAACCGGGTTAAGCCCCGGCTACACCTTC.

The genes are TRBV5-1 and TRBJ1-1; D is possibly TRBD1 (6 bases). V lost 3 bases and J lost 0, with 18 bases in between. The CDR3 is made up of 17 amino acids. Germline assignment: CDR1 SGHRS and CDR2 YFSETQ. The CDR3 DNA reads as TGCGCCAGCAGCTCGGACCAGACAGGACCCATGAACACTGAAGCTTTCTTT. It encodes CASSSDQTGPMNTEAFF.

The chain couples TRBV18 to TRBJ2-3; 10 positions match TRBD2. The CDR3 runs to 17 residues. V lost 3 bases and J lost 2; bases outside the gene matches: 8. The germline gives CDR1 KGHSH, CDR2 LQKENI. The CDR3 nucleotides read TGTGCCAGCTCACCGGTCCAGCGGGGGGGCTACACAGATACGCAGTATTTT. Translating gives CASSPVQRGGYTDTQYF.

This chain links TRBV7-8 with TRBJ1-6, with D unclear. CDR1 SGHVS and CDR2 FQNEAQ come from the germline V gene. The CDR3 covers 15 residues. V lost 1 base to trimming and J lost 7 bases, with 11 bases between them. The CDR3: CASSLGSMLNSPLHF. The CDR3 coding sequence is TGTGCCAGCAGCTTAGGGTCGATGCTAAATTCACCCCTCCACTTT.

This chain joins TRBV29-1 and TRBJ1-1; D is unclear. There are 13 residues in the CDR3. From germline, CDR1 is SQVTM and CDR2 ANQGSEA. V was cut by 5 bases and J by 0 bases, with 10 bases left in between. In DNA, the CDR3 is TGCAGCGTTATGGGAGTTATGAACACTGAAGCTTTCTTT. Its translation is CSVMGVMNTEAFF.

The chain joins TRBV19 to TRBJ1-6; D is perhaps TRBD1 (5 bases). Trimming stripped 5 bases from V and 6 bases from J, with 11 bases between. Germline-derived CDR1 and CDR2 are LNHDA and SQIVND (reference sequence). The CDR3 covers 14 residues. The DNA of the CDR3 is TGTGCCAGTAGTCCGCGACAGATTAATTCACCCCTCCACTTT. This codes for CASSPRQINSPLHF.

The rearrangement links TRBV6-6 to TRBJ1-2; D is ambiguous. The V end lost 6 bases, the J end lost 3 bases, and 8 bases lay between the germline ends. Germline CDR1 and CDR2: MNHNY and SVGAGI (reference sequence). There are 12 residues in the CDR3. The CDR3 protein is CASRREDYGYTF. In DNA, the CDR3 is TGTGCCAGCAGAAGGGAGGACTATGGCTACACCTTC.

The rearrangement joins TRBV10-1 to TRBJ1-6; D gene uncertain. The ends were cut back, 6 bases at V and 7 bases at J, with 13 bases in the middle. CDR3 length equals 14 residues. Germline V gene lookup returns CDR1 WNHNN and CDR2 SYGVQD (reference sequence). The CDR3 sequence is CASRPRGKNSPLHF. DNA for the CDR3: TGCGCCAGCAGACCGAGAGGAAAAAATTCACCCCTCCACTTT.

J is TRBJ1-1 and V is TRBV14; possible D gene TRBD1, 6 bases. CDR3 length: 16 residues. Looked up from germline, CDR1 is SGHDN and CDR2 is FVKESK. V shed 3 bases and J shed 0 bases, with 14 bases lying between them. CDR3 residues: CASSHAAGGLNTEAFF. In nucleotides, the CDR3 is TGTGCCAGCAGCCACGCCGCCGGGGGGCTGAACACTGAAGCTTTCTTT.

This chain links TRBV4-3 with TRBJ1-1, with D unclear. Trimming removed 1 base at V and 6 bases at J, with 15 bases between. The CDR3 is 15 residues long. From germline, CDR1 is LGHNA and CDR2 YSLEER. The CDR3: CASSQGAVYGAEAFF. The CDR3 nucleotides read TGCGCCAGCAGCCAAGGGGCAGTTTACGGGGCTGAAGCTTTCTTT.